The table lists the clone carrying this T cell receptor beta chain with a few counts. Its antigen is unidentified. The CDR3 length is 17 residues. In germline, CDR1 is MNHNS, CDR2 SASEGT. Trimming cost V 4 bases and J 8 bases; bases outside gene matches: 9. Sorting with CD45RO/CCR7/CD25/CD127/CD95/CD27 yielded naive, central memory, regulatory and stem-like memory CD4+ cells. Each of the sorted populations had a purity greater than 95%. Of the isolated RNA, all was reverse transcribed, and so the sequenced material was expressed TCRB transcripts. This table comes from immunoSEQ multiplex PCR, and its TCRdb copy is limited to in-frame clones, with some not included. The sample has about 900,000 clones, 17% seen once. This specimen belongs to a study of beta chain features in type 1 diabetes. Notes on the study in general: At VDJ recombination sites, type 1 diabetes patients had fewer insertions and more deleted nucleotides. For Type 1 diabetes patients, all four CD4+ subsets carried TCRB CDR3s that were moderately but significantly shorter.

The receptor was isolated from a woman under 30 in good health. This sequence joins TRBV6-1 and TRBJ2-1; 15 nucleotides match TRBD2. Sequenced sample: naive CD4+ T cells from blood. The DNA of the CDR3 is TGTGCCAGCAGTGGGACTAGCGGGAGGGCCCTCCTGGATGAGCAGTTCTTC. It yields the protein CASSGTSGRALLDEQFF.